The 31 T cell receptor beta chains presented below share a single source sample, sequenced in a study of cytomegalovirus exposure and HLA in healthy donors. Clones were sequenced by immunoSEQ multiplex PCR, and TCRdb holds only the in-frame ones, with some missing. The sample contains about 150,000 clones, approximately 91% of which appear only once. Sequenced input: PBMCs. The receptors come from a woman younger than 30 in good health and CMV-seropositive.

The chain joins TRBV27 to TRBJ1-5; TRBD1 is a possible D gene (5 bases). With 6 bases removed from V and 6 bases from J, the gap between germline ends came to 18 bases. CDR1 is MNHEY and CDR2 is SMNVEV in the germline V gene (reference sequence). CDR3 size: 15 residues. CDR3 region: CASSLRLGAGQPQHF. In DNA form, the CDR3 reads TGTGCCAGCAGCTTGCGGTTAGGGGCAGGTCAGCCCCAGCATTTT.

This rearrangement joins TRBV29-1 to TRBJ2-7, with D perhaps matching TRBD1 (6 bases). This CDR3 has 12 residues. V dropped 6 bases and J dropped 3 bases, with 12 bases sitting between them. The germline V gene has CDR1 SQVTM and CDR2 ANQGSEA. The CDR3 coding sequence is TGCAGCGTGGGCACAGGGCTCTACGAGCAGTACTTC. Translating gives CSVGTGLYEQYF.

This clone was counted once. This chain joins TRBV30 and TRBJ1-4; a possible D gene is TRBD1 (5 bases). CDR1 is GTSNPN, CDR2 SVGIG, per germline (reference sequence). The CDR3 runs 15 residues. V was shortened by 2 bases and J by 5 bases, with 15 bases between the two germline ends. The CDR3 DNA follows: TGTGCCTGGAGTCCCTCCCCGGGGGGGAATGAAAAACTGTTTTTT. Its translation: CAWSPSPGGNEKLFF.

The chain carries TRBV7-6 and TRBJ2-3; unclear D gene. V lost 5 bases and J 0 bases, leaving 9 bases between the germline ends. The CDR3 has 14 amino acids. Germline CDR1 is SGHVS and CDR2 is FNYEAQ. CDR3 nucleotide sequence: TGTGCCAGCAGCCCCCTTACTAGCACAGATACGCAGTATTTT. This codes for CASSPLTSTDTQYF.

The rearrangement uses TRBV11-2 and TRBJ2-7; D unclear. The V gene lost 5 bases and the J gene lost 3 bases, with 11 bases spanning the gap. Germline loops: CDR1 SGHAT, CDR2 FQNNGV. CDR3 size: 13 residues. The CDR3 loop reads CASSPLMRYEQYF. CDR3 bases: TGTGCCAGCAGCCCACTGATGCGCTACGAGCAGTACTTC.

The chain links TRBV19 to TRBJ2-3, with 11 bases identical to TRBD1. Per the germline V gene, CDR1 is LNHDA and CDR2 is SQIVND (reference sequence). The CDR3 runs to 16 residues. After removal of 5 bases from V and 4 bases from J, the junction contained 8 bases not matched to a gene. The CDR3 sequence: CASSVPGQGGADTQYF. The DNA for the CDR3 is TGTGCCAGTAGTGTCCCGGGACAGGGGGGAGCAGATACGCAGTATTTT.

V is TRBV4-3 and J is TRBJ2-1; TRBD2 aligns across 9 bases. CDR3 length equals 15 residues. CDR1 is LGHNA, CDR2 YSLEER, per germline. The V and J ends lost 8 bases and 10 bases, in that order; junction bases with no gene match: 15. CDR3 nucleotide sequence: TGCGCCAGCCGGTGGAGGCGGGAGGGCCGCGGGGAGCAGTTCTTC. Residues: CASRWRREGRGEQFF.

V and J are TRBV19 and TRBJ2-1, with 14 bases fitting TRBD2. The CDR3 consists of 15 residues. Trimming at V came to 5 bases and at J to 9 bases, leaving 6 bases not matched to a gene. CDR1 and CDR2 from the germline V gene are LNHDA and SQIVND (reference sequence). CDR3 loop: CASSVGLAGDPEQFF. The DNA of the CDR3 is TGTGCCAGTAGTGTGGGACTAGCGGGAGACCCTGAGCAGTTCTTC.

This clone came up a few times. This chain uses TRBV10-3 with TRBJ2-7, with a possible D match to TRBD2 (5 bases). Trimming removed 7 bases at V and 0 bases at J, with 10 bases between. The germline V gene has CDR1 ENHRY and CDR2 SYGVKD. The CDR3 runs to 13 residues. The CDR3 reads CAITGNLSYEQYF. CDR3 coding DNA: TGTGCCATCACCGGGAACCTCTCCTACGAGCAGTACTTC.

This clone was seen only once. The chain uses TRBV13 and TRBJ2-7; possible D gene TRBD1, 8 bases. This CDR3 region has 17 residues. Germline CDR1 PRHDT, CDR2 FYEKMQ (reference sequence). The ends were cut back, 5 bases at V and 2 bases at J, with 22 bases in the middle. CDR3 in amino acids: CASSDGSDREGTYEQYF. The CDR3 nucleotides are TGTGCCAGCAGCGACGGATCGGACAGGGAGGGAACCTACGAGCAGTACTTC.

The rearrangement links TRBV4-3 to TRBJ2-1; no definite D call. Germline values: CDR1 LGHNA, CDR2 YSLEER. This CDR3 spans 14 amino acids. V was clipped by 0 bases and J by 8 bases, with 11 bases between them. The CDR3 loop is CASSQETLRDEQFF. The CDR3 coding sequence is TGCGCCAGCAGCCAAGAAACGCTACGCGATGAGCAGTTCTTC.

CDR3 in DNA: TGTGCCAGCAGCCAACCGGGACTAGCGGGAGGAAATGGAGAGACCCAGTACTTC. This gives the protein CASSQPGLAGGNGETQYF. This chain uses TRBV4-2 with TRBJ2-5; 15 positions agree with TRBD2. Germline CDR1 LGHNA, CDR2 YNFKEQ. The CDR3 is 18 amino acids. The junction had 8 bases not matched to a gene; V was cut back by 2 bases and J by 4 bases.

The chain couples TRBV4-2 to TRBJ2-1, with TRBD2 matching 9 bases. With 0 bases clipped from V and 9 bases from J, the junction kept 9 bases outside the gene matches. There are 16 residues in the CDR3. Germline CDR1 LGHNA, CDR2 YNFKEQ. DNA of the CDR3: TGTGCCAGCAGCCAAGACGTTGCGGGAGGGGGGAGTGAGCAGTTCTTC. Protein: CASSQDVAGGGSEQFF.

The rearrangement uses TRBV7-2 and TRBJ2-7; possibly TRBD1 for D (6 bases). Per germline, CDR1 SGHTA and CDR2 FQGNSA. The CDR3 covers 13 residues. V was trimmed by 2 bases and J by 4 bases, leaving 9 bases between them. CDR3 loop: CASSLYRAYEQYF. The DNA for the CDR3 is TGTGCCAGCAGCTTATACAGGGCTTACGAGCAGTACTTC. The full variable domain, its missing parts supplied by reference TRBV7-2 and TRBJ2-7, is GAGVSQSPSNKVTEKGKDVELRCDPISGHTALYWYRQSLGQGLEFLIYFQGNSAPDKSGLPSDRFSAERTGGSVSTLTIQRTQQEDSAVYLCASSLYRAYEQYFGPGTRLTVT.

The rearrangement uses TRBV29-1 and TRBJ1-1, with D uncertain. Germline-derived CDR1 and CDR2 are SQVTM and ANQGSEA. The CDR3 sequence is 11 residues long. The ends were cut back, 6 bases at V and 4 bases at J, with 9 bases in the middle. Written as DNA, the CDR3 is TGCAGCGTAGACACCCGCACTGAAGCTTTCTTT. Translated, it gives CSVDTRTEAFF.

V usage is TRBV7-9 and J usage is TRBJ1-1; possible D gene TRBD1, 5 bases. Per the germline V gene, CDR1 is SEHNR and CDR2 is FQNEAQ (reference sequence). Trimming shortened V by 5 bases and J by 1 base, and 14 bases separated the two germline ends. The length of the CDR3 is 15 residues. Here the CDR3 reads CASSRQTLWNTEAFF. The CDR3 DNA is TGTGCCAGCAGCCGACAGACTCTCTGGAACACTGAAGCTTTCTTT.

The V gene is TRBV15, the J gene TRBJ2-1; 11 nucleotides line up with TRBD2. The CDR3 totals 15 residues. V was pared by 5 bases and J by 4 bases, with 4 bases of the junction left unmatched. Germline CDR1 LNHNV, CDR2 YYDKDF (reference sequence). CDR3: CATSVRTSGYNEQFF. CDR3 bases: TGTGCCACCAGCGTTAGGACTAGCGGGTACAATGAGCAGTTCTTC. The whole variable domain, filled in from reference TRBV15 and TRBJ2-1, reads DAMVIQNPRYQVTQFGKPVTLSCSQTLNHNVMYWYQQKSSQAPKLLFHYYDKDFNNEADTPDNFQSRRPNTSFCFLDIRSPGLGDTAMYLCATSVRTSGYNEQFFGPGTRLTVL.

This clone was picked up a small number of times. This rearrangement joins TRBV28 to TRBJ2-2; 8 bases fit TRBD1. The CDR3 has 15 residues. The J segment lost 6 bases and the V segment lost 3 bases, leaving 6 bases of the junction unmatched. Germline lookup yields CDR1 MDHEN and CDR2 SYDVKM. CDR3: CASSFSDRVSGELFF. CDR3 DNA sequence: TGTGCCAGCAGTTTTTCGGACAGGGTATCCGGGGAGCTGTTTTTT.

J is TRBJ2-7 and V is TRBV5-1; 11 nucleotides match TRBD2. Germline V gene sequence: CDR1 SGHRS, CDR2 YFSETQ. This CDR3 has 15 residues. The junction had 3 bases not matched to a gene; V was cut back by 4 bases and J by 0 bases. This CDR3 is CASSRTSGLSYEQYF. CDR3 bases: TGCGCCAGCAGCCGGACTAGCGGGCTCTCCTACGAGCAGTACTTC.

J is TRBJ2-7 and V is TRBV15; TRBD1 matches 9 bases. The CDR3 is 18 residues long. The J segment lost 1 base and the V segment lost 0 bases, leaving 10 bases of the junction unmatched. Germline CDR1 and CDR2: LNHNV and YYDKDF (reference sequence). Here the CDR3 DNA reads TGTGCCACCAGCAGAGATCGGGGACAGGGTTCGATATCCTACGAGCAGTACTTC. Protein: CATSRDRGQGSISYEQYF.

This sequence joins TRBV4-3 and TRBJ2-7, with 7 bases that match TRBD1. This CDR3 comprises 13 residues. V trimming: 1 base; J trimming: 6 bases; junction bases outside the gene matches: 3. Per germline, CDR1 LGHNA and CDR2 YSLEER. CDR3 amino acids: CASSQGQGSEQYF. The CDR3 coding sequence is TGCGCCAGCAGCCAAGGACAGGGTAGCGAGCAGTACTTC.

The chain employs TRBV18 and TRBJ2-3, with 8 bases lining up with TRBD2. Losses at the gene ends were 1 base for V and 2 bases for J; bases not matched to a gene: 8. The germline CDR1 and CDR2 sequences are KGHSH and LQKENI. CDR3 length equals 17 residues. The CDR3 spells CASSPQTSDELTDTQYF. CDR3 bases: TGTGCCAGCTCACCACAGACTAGCGATGAACTCACAGATACGCAGTATTTT.

The chain joins TRBV25-1 to TRBJ1-4; no clear D gene. V was trimmed by 6 bases and J by 3 bases, leaving 11 bases between them. There are 14 residues in the CDR3. CDR1 and CDR2 (germline): MGHDK, SYGVNS. Here the CDR3 reads CASSQSTANEKLFF. DNA for the CDR3: TGTGCCAGCAGCCAATCAACAGCTAATGAAAAACTGTTTTTT.

This sequence joins TRBV9 and TRBJ2-2, with a possible D match to TRBD1 (6 bases). CDR1 is SGDLS, CDR2 YYNGEE, per germline. With 3 bases removed from V and 1 base from J, the gap between germline ends came to 7 bases. This CDR3 is 14 amino acids long. The CDR3 bases are TGTGCCAGCAGCGCGGGACAGAACACCGGGGAGCTGTTTTTT. This codes for CASSAGQNTGELFF.

V is TRBV7-6 and J is TRBJ2-1; TRBD1 is a possible D gene (6 bases). Trimming left V 2 bases short and J 3 bases short, with 14 bases between. CDR1 and CDR2 from the germline V gene are SGHVS and FNYEAQ. The CDR3 is 16 amino acids. CDR3 loop: CASSLLFTGIYNEQFF. The DNA of the CDR3 is TGTGCCAGCAGCTTACTTTTTACAGGGATCTACAATGAGCAGTTCTTC.

The rearrangement joins TRBV11-3 to TRBJ1-4; 9 positions match TRBD1. Trimming at V came to 6 bases and at J to 7 bases, leaving 6 bases not matched to a gene. CDR3 length equals 14 residues. CDR1 is SGHNT and CDR2 is YENEEA in the germline V gene. CDR3 DNA sequence: TGTGCCAGCAGTGGGACAGGGTTTAGTGAAAAACTGTTTTTT. Translating it yields CASSGTGFSEKLFF.

The gene calls are TRBV28 and TRBJ2-3; 12 nucleotides align to TRBD2. Losses at the gene ends were 3 bases for V and 4 bases for J; bases not matched to a gene: 5. CDR3 size: 16 residues. Germline loops: CDR1 MDHEN, CDR2 SYDVKM. CDR3 in DNA: TGTGCCAGCAGTTTTCTAGCGGGAGGGTTGGCAGATACGCAGTATTTT. Amino acids: CASSFLAGGLADTQYF.

This rearrangement joins TRBV11-2 to TRBJ2-5, with 13 bases identical to TRBD2. CDR1 and CDR2 from the germline V gene are SGHAT and FQNNGV. This CDR3 region has 16 residues. Unmatched junction bases numbered 3, after V lost 3 bases and J lost 2 bases. The CDR3 is CASSFRLAGGQETQYF. CDR3 nucleotide sequence: TGTGCCAGCAGCTTCCGACTAGCGGGAGGTCAAGAGACCCAGTACTTC.

The CDR3 sequence is CAWSAQGAPSYTF. CDR3 coding DNA: TGTGCCTGGAGCGCACAGGGGGCGCCTAGCTACACCTTC. This chain uses TRBV30 with TRBJ1-2; TRBD1 matches at 9 bases. CDR1 GTSNPN and CDR2 SVGIG come from the germline V gene (reference sequence). The CDR3 covers 13 residues. V dropped 3 bases and J dropped 9; count of bases not matched to a gene: 8.

The chain links TRBV7-2 to TRBJ2-3; TRBD2 aligns across 9 bases. CDR1 and CDR2 (germline): SGHTA, FQGNSA. The CDR3 totals 16 residues. J was trimmed by 4 bases and V by 1 base; bases with no gene match: 6. The CDR3 region has the DNA TGTGCCAGCAGCTTAGTTGCGGGAGGGCCCTCAGATACGCAGTATTTT. Its protein is CASSLVAGGPSDTQYF.

The V call is TRBV7-2, the J call TRBJ1-5, with 10 bases lining up with TRBD1. The CDR3 is made up of 15 amino acids. From germline, CDR1 is SGHTA and CDR2 FQGNSA. Trimming at V came to 3 bases and at J to 4 bases, leaving 3 bases not matched to a gene. In nucleotides, the CDR3 is TGTGCCAGCAGCTTCAGACAGGGGGCGAATCAGCCCCAGCATTTT. It specifies CASSFRQGANQPQHF.